This T cell receptor beta chain was captured by sequencing in a study of cytomegalovirus exposure and HLA in healthy donors. Overall study context: Around 180 million T cells yielded around 120 million unique TCR beta sequences in earlier analysis.

General study results and limits: Using the classifier, cytomegalovirus status was reportedly diagnosed with high specificity and sensitivity. Later analysis identified several of the most significant clusters that appeared linked to common viral pathogens. When presence/absence was analysed, sequencing depth was taken to be roughly uniform across donors.

The PCR used 60 Vbeta and 13 Jbeta primers. This table comes from immunoSEQ multiplex PCR, and its TCRdb copy is limited to in-frame clones, with some not included. This table holds about 78,000 clones, around 80% found once. On this clone: The antigen is unknown.

Trimming took 6 bases from V and 7 from J; bases not matched to a gene: 4. Germline assignment: CDR1 LNHDA and CDR2 SQIVND (reference sequence). CDR3 length: 13 residues. Sequencing was performed on PBMCs. The source is a male donor in good health and CMV-seronegative. This sequence joins TRBV19 and TRBJ1-2, with TRBD1 matching over 11 bases. The CDR3 nucleotides read TGTGCCAGTAGCCGGGACAGGGGGTGTGGCTACACCTTC. Translating it yields CASSRDRGCGYTF.